The rows below give T cell receptor beta chains drawn from one sample of a study of naive and memory T cell subsets. TCRdb passed the UMI-ligation and nested PCR reads through MiXCR, listing each CDR3 protein once. The table lists roughly 140,000 distinct CDR3 sequences, 15% to 25% of them singletons, with around 0.63% in the top ten. The specimen was naive CD8+ T cells from blood. These receptors were taken from a human donor in good health. Both conserved end residues are part of each CDR3. Fields, in order: CDR3 DNA, CDR3 protein, CDR3 length, D gene, V gene, clone size, J gene. The D gene is left open where the match is weak. A row's size may be missing; if present it is once, few, many or a size class.

TGTGCCAGCGTGGAGAACACTGAAGCTTTCTTT | CASVENTEAFF | 11 | - | TRBV28 | few | TRBJ1-1
TGTGCCAGCAGCGACCAGAGGGGAGGGGGACTAGCGGGAGGTGAGCAGTTCTTC | CASSDQRGGGLAGGEQFF | 18 | TRBD2 | TRBV9 | - | TRBJ2-1
TGTGCCAGCAGCTTGATAGCGGGAGGGCCCTATGAGCAGTTCTTC | CASSLIAGGPYEQFF | 15 | TRBD2 | TRBV28 | - | TRBJ2-1
TGCAGCGTTGAAGATCCCGGACTGTTTAGCACAGATACGCAGTATTTT | CSVEDPGLFSTDTQYF | 16 | - | TRBV29-1 | few | TRBJ2-3
TGTGCCAGCAGCTTCTGGCTAGCGGGAGGAAATGAGCAGTTCTTC | CASSFWLAGGNEQFF | 15 | TRBD2 | TRBV5-6 | few | TRBJ2-1
TGTGCCAGCAGTTTAAACAGGGTTTATGGCTACACCTTC | CASSLNRVYGYTF | 13 | - | TRBV12-3/TRBV12-4 | few | TRBJ1-2
TGTGCCAGCAGTTTCCTTTCCGGGGCCGGGGAGCTGTTTTTT | CASSFLSGAGELFF | 14 | - | TRBV27 | few | TRBJ2-2
TGTGCCAGCAGTTACTCGTCTAGCCGGGCCTACGAGCAGTACTTC | CASSYSSSRAYEQYF | 15 | - | TRBV6-5 | - | TRBJ2-7
TGCGCCAGCAGCTTGGGGCCGAGCCAGGAGCAGTACTTC | CASSLGPSQEQYF | 13 | - | TRBV5-1 | - | TRBJ2-7
TGTGCCAGCAGCCTCGGGACAGGGGTTACAGATACGCAGTATTTT | CASSLGTGVTDTQYF | 15 | TRBD1 | TRBV28 | - | TRBJ2-3
TGTGCCAGCACCCACATAGCGGGAGGTTATGAGCAGTTCTTC | CASTHIAGGYEQFF | 14 | TRBD2 | TRBV6-2/TRBV6-3 | - | TRBJ2-1
TGTGCCAGCAGCGCGCCGGGACACGGGCAAAATGAGCAGTTCTTC | CASSAPGHGQNEQFF | 15 | - | TRBV9 | few | TRBJ2-1
TGTGCTAGTGGTTTGGGCCAGGGGGCTGAGGAGACCCAGTACTTC | CASGLGQGAEETQYF | 15 | TRBD1 | TRBV12-5 | - | TRBJ2-5
TGTGCCAGCAGTTCGTCACCTTTCAATCAGCCCCAGCATTTT | CASSSSPFNQPQHF | 14 | - | TRBV6-1 | few | TRBJ1-5
TGTGCCAGCGGTTGGATGGGGACCACTGAAGCTTTCTTT | CASGWMGTTEAFF | 13 | - | TRBV12-3/TRBV12-4 | few | TRBJ1-1
TGTGCCAGCAGCCATCGAGCGGACCCCTACGAGCAGTACTTC | CASSHRADPYEQYF | 14 | - | TRBV7-8 | - | TRBJ2-7
TGTGCCAGCCTTGAAGGGAGCACAGATACGCAGTATTTT | CASLEGSTDTQYF | 13 | - | TRBV12-3/TRBV12-4 | - | TRBJ2-3
TGTGCCAGCAGCTTAGGTCCCCACACTACTAAGAACACTGAAGCTTTCTTT | CASSLGPHTTKNTEAFF | 17 | - | TRBV7-2 | few | TRBJ1-1
TGTGCCAGCAGCTCCTCAACCGGGGAGCTGTTTTTT | CASSSSTGELFF | 12 | - | TRBV13 | - | TRBJ2-2
TGTGCCAGCAGCCCGCCCCAAGGCAGCAGCACAGATACGCAGTATTTT | CASSPPQGSSTDTQYF | 16 | - | TRBV7-9 | few | TRBJ2-3
TGCAGCGTTAAGGGGGGCCTTCTGAAGGGTGAGCAGTTCTTC | CSVKGGLLKGEQFF | 14 | - | TRBV29-1 | few | TRBJ2-1
TGTGCCAGCAAGGAACAGGGGACAGGTGATCAGCCCCAGCATTTT | CASKEQGTGDQPQHF | 15 | TRBD1 | TRBV2 | once | TRBJ1-5
TGTGCCAGCAGCCACAACTGGCCCGGGACAGCTAACACCGGGGAGCTGTTTTTT | CASSHNWPGTANTGELFF | 18 | TRBD1 | TRBV4-2 | - | TRBJ2-2
TGTGCCAGCAGCTTAGCGATGAGGGGGTACGAGCAGTACTTC | CASSLAMRGYEQYF | 14 | - | TRBV7-8 | - | TRBJ2-7